This TCR beta chain was sequenced for a study of T-cell reconstitution after alpha-beta-depleted transplantation in children. Overall study results and limits: Surviving recipient T cells and intrathymic progenitors accounted for some patients' high TCRbeta diversity at day 60. When one year had passed after transplant, most T-cell counts and diversity came from newly produced T cells. Several hundred graft clones that had expanded were reportedly the source of alpha-beta T cells about two months after transplant.

This CDR3 is 14 amino acids long. Trimming stripped 0 bases from V and 7 bases from J, with 10 bases between. Germline V lookup: CDR1 SGHVS, CDR2 FQNEAQ. It was with unique molecular identifiers that the TCRbeta library was prepared. TCRdb reanalysed the PCR reads using MiXCR and keeps one entry per CDR3 protein. Of hundreds of thousands of distinct CDR3 sequences listed, under 15% are singletons. At least ten counts were recorded for this clonotype. Its antigen is unknown. This sequence was found in a girl between 2 and 10 years old with congenital amegakaryocytic thrombocytopenia, due to receive a stem cell transplant. The J gene is TRBJ2-1, the V gene TRBV7-8; possible D gene TRBD2, 5 bases. The specimen comprised PBMCs, sampled before TCRalphabeta/CD19-depleted stem cell transplant. The CDR3 is CASSLAGVFNEQFF. The CDR3 nucleotides read TGTGCCAGCAGCTTAGCGGGAGTATTTAATGAGCAGTTCTTC.